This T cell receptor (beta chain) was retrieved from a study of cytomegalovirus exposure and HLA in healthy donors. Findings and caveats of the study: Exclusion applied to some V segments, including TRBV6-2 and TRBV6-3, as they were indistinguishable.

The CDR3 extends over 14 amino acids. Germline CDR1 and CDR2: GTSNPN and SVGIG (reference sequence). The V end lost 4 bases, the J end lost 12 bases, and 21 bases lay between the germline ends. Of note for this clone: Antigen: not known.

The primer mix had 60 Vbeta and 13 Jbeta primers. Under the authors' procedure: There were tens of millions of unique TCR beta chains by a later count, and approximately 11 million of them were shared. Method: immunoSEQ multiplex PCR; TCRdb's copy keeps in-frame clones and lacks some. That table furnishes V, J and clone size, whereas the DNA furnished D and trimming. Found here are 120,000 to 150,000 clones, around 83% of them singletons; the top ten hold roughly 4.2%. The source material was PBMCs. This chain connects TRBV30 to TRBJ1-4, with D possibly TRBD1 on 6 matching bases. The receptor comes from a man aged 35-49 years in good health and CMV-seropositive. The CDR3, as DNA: TGTGCCTGGAAACCACAGGGAAGTGGGGGGGAACTGTTTTTT. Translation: CAWKPQGSGGELFF.